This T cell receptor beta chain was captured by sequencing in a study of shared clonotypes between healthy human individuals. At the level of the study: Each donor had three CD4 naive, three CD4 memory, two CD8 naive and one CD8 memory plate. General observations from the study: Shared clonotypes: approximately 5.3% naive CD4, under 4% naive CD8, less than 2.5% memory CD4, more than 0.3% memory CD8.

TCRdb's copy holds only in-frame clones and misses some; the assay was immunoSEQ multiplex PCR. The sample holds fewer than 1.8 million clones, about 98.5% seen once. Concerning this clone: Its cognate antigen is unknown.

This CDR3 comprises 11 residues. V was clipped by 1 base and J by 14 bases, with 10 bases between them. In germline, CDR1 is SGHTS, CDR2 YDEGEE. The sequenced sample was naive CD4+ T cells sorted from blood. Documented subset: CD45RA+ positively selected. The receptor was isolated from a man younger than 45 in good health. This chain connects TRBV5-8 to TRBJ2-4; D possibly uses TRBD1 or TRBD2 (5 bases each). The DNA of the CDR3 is TGTGCCAGCAGCTTGCGGGGCCTCGAGTACTTC. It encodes CASSLRGLEYF.